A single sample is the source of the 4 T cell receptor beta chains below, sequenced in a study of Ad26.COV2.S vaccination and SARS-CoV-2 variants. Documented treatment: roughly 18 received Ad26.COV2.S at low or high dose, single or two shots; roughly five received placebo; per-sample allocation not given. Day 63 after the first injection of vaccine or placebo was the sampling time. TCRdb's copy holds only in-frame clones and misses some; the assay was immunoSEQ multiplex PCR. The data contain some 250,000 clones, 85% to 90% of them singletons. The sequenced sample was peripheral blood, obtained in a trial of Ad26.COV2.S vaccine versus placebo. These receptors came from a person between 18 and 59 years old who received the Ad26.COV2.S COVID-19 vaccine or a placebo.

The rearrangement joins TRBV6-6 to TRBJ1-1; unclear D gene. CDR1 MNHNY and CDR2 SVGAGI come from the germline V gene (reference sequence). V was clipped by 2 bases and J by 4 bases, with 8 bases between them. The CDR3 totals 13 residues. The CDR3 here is CASSYRVGTEAFF. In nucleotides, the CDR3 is TGTGCCAGCAGTTACCGGGTGGGCACTGAAGCTTTCTTT.

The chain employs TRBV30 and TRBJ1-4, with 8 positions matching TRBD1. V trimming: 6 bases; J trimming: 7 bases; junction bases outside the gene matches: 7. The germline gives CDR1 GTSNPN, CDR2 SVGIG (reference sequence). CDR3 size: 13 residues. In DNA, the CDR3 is TGTGCCTGTACGACAGGGGTTGGTGAAAAACTGTTTTTT. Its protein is CACTTGVGEKLFF.

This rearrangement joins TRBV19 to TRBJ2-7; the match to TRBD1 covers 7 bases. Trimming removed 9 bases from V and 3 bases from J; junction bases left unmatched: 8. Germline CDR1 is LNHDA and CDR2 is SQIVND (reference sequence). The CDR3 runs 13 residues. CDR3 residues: CASRQGVGYEQYF. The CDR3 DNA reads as TGTGCCAGCAGACAGGGAGTGGGCTACGAGCAGTACTTC.

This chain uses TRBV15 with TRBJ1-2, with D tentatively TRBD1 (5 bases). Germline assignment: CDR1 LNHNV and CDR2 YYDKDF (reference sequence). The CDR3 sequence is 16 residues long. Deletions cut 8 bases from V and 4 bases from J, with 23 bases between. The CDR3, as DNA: TGTGCCACCGCAGAGAGGGGAGGGATAGGCGCCTATGGCTACACCTTC. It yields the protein CATAERGGIGAYGYTF.